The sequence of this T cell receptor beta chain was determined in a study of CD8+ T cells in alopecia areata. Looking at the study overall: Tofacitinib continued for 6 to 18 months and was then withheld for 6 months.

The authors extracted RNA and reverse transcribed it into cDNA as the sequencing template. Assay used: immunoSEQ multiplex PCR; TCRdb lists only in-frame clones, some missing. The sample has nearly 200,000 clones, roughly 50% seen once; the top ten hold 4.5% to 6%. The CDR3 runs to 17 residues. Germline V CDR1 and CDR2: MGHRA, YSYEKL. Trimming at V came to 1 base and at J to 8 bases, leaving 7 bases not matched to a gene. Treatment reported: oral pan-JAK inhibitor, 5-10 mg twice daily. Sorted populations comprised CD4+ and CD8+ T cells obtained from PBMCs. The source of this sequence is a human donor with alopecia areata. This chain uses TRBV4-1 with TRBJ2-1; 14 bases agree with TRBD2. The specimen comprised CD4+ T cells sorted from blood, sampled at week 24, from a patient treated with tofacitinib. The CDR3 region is CASSQVSGTSGSDEQFF. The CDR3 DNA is TGCGCCAGCAGCCAAGTATCGGGGACTAGCGGGAGCGATGAGCAGTTCTTC.